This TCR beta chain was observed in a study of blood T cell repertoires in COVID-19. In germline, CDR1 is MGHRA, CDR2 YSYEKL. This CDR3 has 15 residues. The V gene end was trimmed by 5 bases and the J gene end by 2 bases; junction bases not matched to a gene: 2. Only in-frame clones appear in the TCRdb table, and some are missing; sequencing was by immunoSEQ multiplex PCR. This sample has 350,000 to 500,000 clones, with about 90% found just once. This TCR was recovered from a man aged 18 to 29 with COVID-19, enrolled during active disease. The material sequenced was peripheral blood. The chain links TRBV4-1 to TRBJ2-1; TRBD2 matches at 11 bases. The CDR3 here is CASSYSGRAYNEQFF. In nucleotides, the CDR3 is TGCGCCAGCAGCTATAGCGGGAGGGCCTACAATGAGCAGTTCTTC.